This T cell receptor beta chain is drawn from a study of early T cells in non-severe SARS-CoV-2 infection. In the study overall: The sequenced material was bulk RNA from unsorted whole blood, and its chains were unpaired. General study results and limits: Database matching using VDJdb favored anti-spike CD8 responses, with private and CD4 specificities left missing.

Attachment of unique molecular identifiers was made to individual cDNA molecules. TCRdb redid the calling of the 5' RACE reads with MiXCR, one entry per CDR3 protein. The sample lists some 91,000 distinct CDR3 sequences; 15% were seen once. This clonotype was recorded a few times. Its antigen is unidentified. V was pared by 6 bases and J by 8 bases, with 14 bases between. The CDR3 sequence is 14 residues long. The germline V gene encodes CDR1 MDHEN and CDR2 SYDVKM. The sample was whole blood. The receptor was derived from an adult who was a healthcare worker with PCR-confirmed SARS-CoV-2 infection or an uninfected control (not recorded which). The chain has TRBV28 and TRBJ1-6, with TRBD1 as a possible D gene (6 bases). The CDR3, as DNA: TGTGCCAGCAGCGTGGCGGGGGGCCATTCACCCCTCCACTTT. It yields the protein CASSVAGGHSPLHF.